This entry concerns a single T cell receptor (beta chain). This entry is derived from a study of CD8 T cells in Susac syndrome. RNA totalling roughly 0.45 to 1 ug underwent reverse transcription with random hexamers. TCRdb ran MiXCR on the immunoSEQ multiplex PCR reads and lists one entry per CDR3 protein. The table has roughly 200,000 distinct CDR3 sequences, roughly 96% seen once; the top ten hold 0.08% to 0.11%. The CDR3 is 18 amino acids. Trimming took 1 base from V and 0 from J, leaving 15 bases between them. Germline V CDR1 and CDR2: LGHNA, YSLEER. This chain links TRBV4-3 with TRBJ2-2; TRBD2 is a possible D gene (7 bases). The sample comprised CD4+ T cells from PBMCs. The receptor was isolated from a human donor in good health. CDR3 DNA sequence: TGCGCCAGCAGCCAAGGTTCCGCGGGGGCCGCGAACACCGGGGAGCTGTTTTTT. Protein: CASSQGSAGAANTGELFF.